This T cell receptor beta chain came from a study of ipilimumab plus nivolumab after autologous stem cell transplantation. As for the study in general: Median doses per patient: about five ipilimumab, under 10 nivolumab. The DLBCL cohort had primary refractory and relapsed disease, with 18-month progression-free survival of roughly 85% and 28%. Findings and caveats of the study: Per the authors, repertoire, Treg and microbiota data justify further study.

The J segment lost 5 bases and the V segment lost 3 bases, leaving 5 bases of the junction unmatched. CDR3 length: 15 amino acids. CDR1 and CDR2 from the germline V gene are MRHNA and SNTAGT. Checkpoint therapy with ipilimumab 1 mg/kg began 14 to 28 days after transplant. Notes on this clone: Antigen unknown.

Profiled with immunoSEQ multiplex PCR; TCRdb holds only in-frame clones, not every one. This table has about 22,000 clones, 70% to 80% appearing once. This sequence originates from a male donor with diffuse large B-cell lymphoma. The sequencing here drew on PBMCs, taken in a trial of ipilimumab plus nivolumab as post-transplant consolidation. The V call is TRBV6-4, the J call TRBJ2-3, with 10 bases lining up with TRBD2. DNA of the CDR3: TGTGCCAGCAGTGAGTCTAGCGGGGGTCTAGATACGCAGTATTTT. This gives the protein CASSESSGGLDTQYF.